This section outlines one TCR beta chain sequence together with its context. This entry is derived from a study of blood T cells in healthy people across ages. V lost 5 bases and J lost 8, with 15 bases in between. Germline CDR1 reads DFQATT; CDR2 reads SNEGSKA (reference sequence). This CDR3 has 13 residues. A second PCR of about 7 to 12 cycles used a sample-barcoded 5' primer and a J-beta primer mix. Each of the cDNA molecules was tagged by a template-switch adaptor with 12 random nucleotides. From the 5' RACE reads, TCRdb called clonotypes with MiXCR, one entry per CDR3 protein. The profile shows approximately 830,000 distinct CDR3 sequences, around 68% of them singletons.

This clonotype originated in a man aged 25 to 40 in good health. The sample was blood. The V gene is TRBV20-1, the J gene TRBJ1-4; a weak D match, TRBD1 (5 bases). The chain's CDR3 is CSAAGGTGEKLFF. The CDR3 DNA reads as TGCAGTGCTGCGGGAGGGACGGGGGAAAAACTGTTTTTT.